Each of the 7 T cell receptor beta chains below was sequenced from the same sample in a study of CD8+CD57+ T cells in acquired aplastic anemia. The TCR beta profiling, which covered VDJ combination and CDR3 sequence, was carried out using genomic DNA as the template. Using its own MiXCR run on the reads, TCRdb lists one record per CDR3 protein. In the table there are tens of thousands of distinct CDR3 sequences, 40% to 55% of which are singletons. Sequenced material: sorted CD4+, CD8+, or CD8+CD57+ T cells (not recorded which) from PBMCs. These receptors came from a human donor in good health, serving as a control.

This clonotype was detected only a few times. The V call is TRBV6-4, the J call TRBJ1-1; 7 nucleotides align to TRBD1. The length of the CDR3 is 14 residues. V gave up 0 bases and J gave up 4 bases; unmatched junction bases: 2. CDR1 is MRHNA and CDR2 is SNTAGT in the germline V gene. CDR3 protein: CASSDSSGGTEAFF. CDR3 coding DNA: TGTGCCAGCAGTGACTCGTCAGGGGGCACTGAAGCTTTCTTT.

The chain recombines TRBV25-1 with TRBJ2-3, with a weak D call TRBD1 (5 bases). Germline CDR1 is MGHDK and CDR2 is SYGVNS. Trimming cost V 8 bases and J 2 bases, with 17 bases left between them. The CDR3 has 15 residues. The CDR3 region is CASSPQDSPTDTQYF. The CDR3 DNA reads as TGTGCCAGCTCACCACAAGACAGCCCCACAGATACGCAGTATTTT.

This clonotype was observed at least ten times. This chain joins TRBV20-1 and TRBJ2-7; D is tentatively TRBD1 or TRBD2 (6 bases each). Per the germline V gene, CDR1 is DFQATT and CDR2 is SNEGSKA (reference sequence). The CDR3 loop spans 18 amino acids. V was shortened by 4 bases and J by 5 bases, with 30 bases between the two germline ends. The CDR3 DNA follows: TGCAGTGCTAAGGGAGCGGGCACAAAGGGGGACGTACTCGACGAGCAGTACTTC. Its protein product is CSAKGAGTKGDVLDEQYF.

The chain has TRBV2 and TRBJ2-1; possibly TRBD1 for D (6 bases). Per germline, CDR1 SNHLY and CDR2 FYNNEI. The germline V and J ends were trimmed by 3 bases and 2 bases, with 11 bases remaining between them. The length of the CDR3 is 15 residues. Written as DNA, the CDR3 is TGTGCCAGCAGTGAGAGCAGGGGACCCTACAATGAGCAGTTCTTC. This sequence encodes CASSESRGPYNEQFF. The full variable domain, in which reference TRBV2 and TRBJ2-1 provide the parts outside the CDR3, is EPEVTQTPSHQVTQMGQEVILRCVPISNHLYFYWYRQILGQKVEFLVSFYNNEISEKSEIFDDQFSVERPDGSNFTLKIRSTKLEDSAMYFCASSESRGPYNEQFFGPGTRLTVL.

J is TRBJ1-6 and V is TRBV6-4; maybe TRBD1 (5 bases). Looked up from germline, CDR1 is MRHNA and CDR2 is SNTAGT. With 5 bases removed from V and 7 bases from J, the gap between germline ends came to 9 bases. The CDR3 covers 13 residues. CDR3 loop: CASSLRDNSPLHF. The DNA of the CDR3 is TGTGCCAGCAGTCTGCGGGACAATTCACCCCTCCACTTT.

This clonotype came up many times. J is TRBJ2-4 and V is TRBV15, with 7 bases matching TRBD1. This CDR3 spans 15 amino acids. J was trimmed by 6 bases and V by 5 bases; bases with no gene match: 10. CDR1 and CDR2 from the germline V gene are LNHNV and YYDKDF (reference sequence). This CDR3 is CATSRKPGQRNIQYF. CDR3 sequence (DNA): TGTGCCACCAGCCGCAAACCGGGACAGAGAAACATTCAGTACTTC.

Note on this clonotype: It is likely a read error, because the conserved phenylalanine at the end of the CDR3 is missing. The chain recombines TRBV29-1 with TRBJ2-5; the D is unclear. The CDR3 has 10 amino acids. Trimming took off 6 bases at V and 5 bases at J, with 7 bases between the two ends. Germline V gene data show CDR1 as SQVTM and CDR2 as ANQGSEA. This chain's CDR3 is CSVELETQYL. The CDR3 nucleotides read TGCAGCGTCGAATTGGAGACCCAGTACCTC.